The rows below give T cell receptor beta chains drawn from one sample of a study of neurological immune-mediated disorders. TCRdb called the 5' RACE reads again in MiXCR, with one record for every CDR3 protein. Found here are some 65,000 distinct CDR3 sequences, over 4% of them singletons; the top ten hold around 2.6%. The sample taken for sequencing was PBMCs. Receptors were obtained from a man between 50 and 59 years old with multiple sclerosis. Both conserved end residues are part of each CDR3. The D gene is left open where the match is weak. Size is stated for part of the rows, as once, few or many counts, or as a class when the clone is expanded.

D gene	V gene	clone size	J gene	CDR3 protein	CDR3 DNA
.	TRBV6-5	few	TRBJ2-3	CASSNLGGVDTQYF	TGTGCCAGCAGTAACCTAGGGGGAGTTGATACGCAGTATTTT
TRBD1	TRBV20-1	many	TRBJ2-6	CSARDRGRGANVLTF	TGCAGTGCTAGGGACAGGGGGCGTGGGGCCAACGTCCTGACTTTC
.	TRBV5-1	many	TRBJ1-1	CASSRTVNTEAFF	TGCGCCAGCAGCAGGACCGTCAACACTGAAGCTTTCTTT
TRBD2	TRBV7-3	few	TRBJ2-7	CASSCAPTSFPAGNSYEQYF	TGTGCCAGCAGCTGCGCTCCTACATCGTTTCCAGCGGGGAACTCCTACGAGCAGTACTTC
.	TRBV11-2	many	TRBJ1-2	CASSLGGGAGGYTF	TGTGCCAGCAGCTTAGGCGGGGGGGCAGGTGGCTACACCTTC
TRBD1	TRBV7-9	many	TRBJ1-4	CASSPYRGGEEKLFF	TGTGCCAGCAGCCCTTACAGGGGGGGCGAAGAAAAACTGTTTTTT
TRBD1	TRBV20-1	many	TRBJ2-1	CSARDTRDRAYNEQFF	TGCAGTGCTAGAGATACCCGGGACAGGGCTTACAATGAGCAGTTCTTC
TRBD1	TRBV5-6	many	TRBJ2-1	CASSLAGTGGYNEQFF	TGTGCCAGCAGCTTGGCCGGGACAGGGGGCTACAATGAGCAGTTCTTC
.	TRBV6-1	many	TRBJ1-2	CASSDSATYGYTF	TGTGCCAGCAGTGACTCAGCAACCTATGGCTACACCTTC
.	TRBV12-3/TRBV12-4	many	TRBJ1-1	CASSPRGWGPTEAFF	TGTGCCAGCAGTCCGAGAGGGTGGGGTCCCACTGAAGCTTTCTTT
.	TRBV2	many	TRBJ2-6	CASRQLTGPDVLTF	TGTGCCAGCAGGCAATTGACAGGACCCGACGTCCTGACTTTC
.	TRBV4-1	few	TRBJ1-2	CASSQEAAGPYYGYTF	TGCGCCAGCAGCCAAGAAGCTGCAGGGCCCTACTATGGCTACACCTTC
.	TRBV7-9	many	TRBJ2-6	CASSTRDAGANVLTF	TGTGCCAGCAGCACAAGGGACGCTGGGGCCAACGTCCTGACTTTC
TRBD1	TRBV5-1	.	TRBJ1-2	CASSLEGTGVFGYTF	TGCGCCAGCAGCTTGGAAGGGACAGGGGTTTTTGGCTACACCTTC
.	TRBV4-3	many	TRBJ2-1	CASSQDGDNEQFF	TGCGCCAGCAGCCAAGACGGAGACAATGAGCAGTTCTTC
.	TRBV20-1	many	TRBJ2-2	CSARPRGFTGELFF	TGCAGTGCTAGGCCGCGAGGGTTCACCGGGGAGCTGTTTTTT
.	TRBV6-5	many	TRBJ1-1	CASSRSRGENTEAFF	TGTGCCAGCAGTCGCTCCCGAGGGGAGAACACTGAAGCTTTCTTT
.	TRBV7-2	many	TRBJ1-6	CASSYYRAGVSPLHF	TGTGCCAGCAGCTACTACAGGGCAGGGGTATCACCCCTCCACTTT
.	TRBV5-1	.	TRBJ1-6	CASSPDGRTSSYNSPLHF	TGCGCCAGCAGCCCGGACGGACGGACGAGCTCCTATAATTCACCCCTCCACTTT
.	TRBV5-1	many	TRBJ2-6	CASSGRLSGANVLTF	TGCGCCAGCAGCGGCAGGCTCTCTGGGGCCAACGTCCTGACTTTC
.	TRBV18	.	TRBJ1-2	CASSPGLTVGYGYTF	TGTGCCAGCTCACCGGGACTTACAGTGGGGTATGGCTACACCTTC
TRBD1	TRBV5-4	many	TRBJ1-2	CASSLSQRTGQGVRGYTF	TGTGCCAGCAGCTTATCACAACGAACGGGACAGGGAGTACGTGGCTACACCTTC
.	TRBV7-2	many	TRBJ1-5	CASSYLVAGNQPQHF	TGTGCCAGCAGCTACCTGGTCGCAGGCAATCAGCCCCAGCATTTT
.	TRBV5-1	many	TRBJ2-5	CASSGTGNAETQYF	TGCGCCAGCAGCGGTACAGGGAATGCAGAGACCCAGTACTTC
.	TRBV20-1	.	TRBJ1-1	CSAKRAGMNTEAFF	TGCAGTGCCAAGCGGGCAGGAATGAACACTGAAGCTTTCTTT
.	TRBV3-1	many	TRBJ1-6	CASSALPGVGNSPLHF	TGTGCCAGCAGCGCTCTTCCAGGGGTGGGTAATTCACCCCTCCACTTT
TRBD1	TRBV7-2	many	TRBJ1-6	CASSLNRGSPLNF	TGTGCCAGCAGCTTAAACAGGGGTTCACCCCTCAACTTT
.	TRBV3-1	.	TRBJ2-5	CASSHRDDQETQYF	TGTGCCAGCAGCCACCGGGACGACCAAGAGACCCAGTACTTC
.	TRBV12-3/TRBV12-4	few	TRBJ1-5	CASSTRQSSNQPQNF	TGTGCCAGCAGCACCCGACAGAGTAGCAATCAGCCCCAGAATTTT
.	TRBV3-1	many	TRBJ2-5	CASSRRPVRGETQYF	TGTGCCAGCAGCCGCCGCCCGGTCAGGGGAGAGACCCAGTACTTC
TRBD2	TRBV5-6	many	TRBJ2-1	CASSLAGGLYEQFF	TGTGCCAGCAGCCTAGCGGGGGGGCTCTATGAGCAGTTCTTC
.	TRBV20-1	many	TRBJ1-5	CSARVSWGTHSNQPQHF	TGCAGTGCTAGAGTGTCCTGGGGAACGCATAGCAATCAGCCCCAGCATTTT
.	TRBV5-1	many	TRBJ2-1	CASSLGFRNEQFF	TGCGCCAGCAGCTTGGGTTTTAGGAATGAGCAGTTCTTC
.	TRBV27	many	TRBJ2-3	CASSPSPGLGTDTQYF	TGTGCCAGCAGTCCCTCACCGGGACTCGGCACAGATACGCAGTATTTT
.	TRBV4-1	many	TRBJ2-7	CASSQDRSYEQYF	TGCGCCAGCAGCCAAGATCGATCCTACGAGCAGTACTTC
.	TRBV29-1	many	TRBJ2-7	CSVRERGEQYF	TGCAGCGTCCGGGAAAGGGGCGAGCAGTACTTC